These 19 T cell receptor beta chains were all obtained from the same sample, sequenced in a study of cytomegalovirus exposure and HLA in healthy donors. The study ran its PCR with 60 Vbeta and 13 Jbeta primers. Libraries were prepared by immunoSEQ multiplex PCR; TCRdb keeps only in-frame clonotypes and omits some of them. This listing includes about 150,000 clones. The specimen sequenced was PBMCs. These receptors were taken from a woman aged 45-65 years in good health and CMV-seronegative.

The V call is TRBV9, the J call TRBJ2-1; 15 bases map to TRBD2. The CDR3 runs 16 residues. V gave up 3 bases and J gave up 10 bases; unmatched junction bases: 8. Germline CDR1 reads SGDLS; CDR2 reads YYNGEE. Here the CDR3 DNA reads TGTGCCAGCAGCGCCCGGACTAGCGGGGGGGCCGGGGAGCAGTTCTTC. It codes for CASSARTSGGAGEQFF.

This chain links TRBV28 with TRBJ2-2; 9 bases are a match to TRBD2. Germline trimming cut 3 bases from V and 0 bases from J; bases unmatched to any gene: 14. Germline CDR1 and CDR2: MDHEN and SYDVKM. The CDR3 totals 20 residues. The CDR3 spells CASSFPRVSGRESNTGELFF. In DNA, the CDR3 is TGTGCCAGCAGTTTCCCAAGGGTTAGCGGGAGAGAGTCGAACACCGGGGAGCTGTTTTTT. Full variable domain (rest looked up from reference TRBV28 and TRBJ2-2): DVKVTQSSRYLVKRTGEKVFLECVQDMDHENMFWYRQDPGLGLRLIYFSYDVKMKEKGDIPEGYSVSREKKERFSLILESASTNQTSMYLCASSFPRVSGRESNTGELFFGEGSRLTVL.

CDR3 sequence (DNA): TGTGCCAGCAGTCCCCGGGACAGGGCGCTCTACGAGCAGTACTTC. This sequence encodes CASSPRDRALYEQYF. The chain couples TRBV6-5 to TRBJ2-7; 9 nucleotides line up with TRBD1. The CDR3 runs to 15 residues. The J segment lost 3 bases and the V segment lost 5 bases, leaving 8 bases of the junction unmatched. Germline values: CDR1 MNHEY, CDR2 SVGAGI.

The genes are TRBV23-1 and TRBJ1-2; 7 bases agree with TRBD1. TRBV23-1 is an ORF, with its function uncertain. Trimming cost V 2 bases and J 1 base; bases outside gene matches: 7. The CDR3 is 16 amino acids. CDR3 amino acids: CASSQHSQGINYGYTF. In nucleotides, the CDR3 is TGCGCCAGCAGTCAACACTCACAGGGGATTAACTATGGCTACACCTTC.

This chain connects TRBV28 to TRBJ1-2, with D tentatively TRBD1 (6 bases). The V end lost 2 bases, the J end lost 3 bases, and 13 bases lay between the germline ends. Germline loops: CDR1 MDHEN, CDR2 SYDVKM. The CDR3 covers 15 residues. CDR3 protein: CASSLGQGFDYGYTF. The CDR3, as DNA: TGTGCCAGCAGTTTAGGGCAGGGGTTTGACTATGGCTACACCTTC.

The rearrangement links TRBV19 to TRBJ1-5; unclear D gene. Looked up from germline, CDR1 is LNHDA and CDR2 is SQIVND (reference sequence). The CDR3 runs to 13 residues. V was pared by 1 base and J by 3 bases, with 4 bases between. This CDR3 is CASSIAYNQPQHF. CDR3 DNA sequence: TGTGCCAGTAGTATAGCGTACAATCAGCCCCAGCATTTT.

Comments on this clone: Other DNA sequences in the sample encode the same CDR3. The chain couples TRBV5-1 to TRBJ2-5; the D gene is possibly TRBD2 (6 bases). In germline, CDR1 is SGHRS, CDR2 YFSETQ. V was trimmed by 1 base and J by 3 bases, leaving 7 bases between them. This CDR3 region has 13 residues. The CDR3 here is CASSLSGEETQYF. The CDR3 DNA sequence: TGCGCCAGCAGCTTGTCGGGAGAAGAGACCCAGTACTTC.

This chain joins TRBV28 and TRBJ2-5, with TRBD1 as a possible D gene (6 bases). The length of the CDR3 is 13 residues. CDR1 and CDR2 from the germline V gene are MDHEN and SYDVKM. V lost 5 bases and J lost 5, with 12 bases in between. CDR3 region: CASSLPGAETQYF. Here the CDR3 DNA reads TGTGCCAGCAGTCTTCCAGGGGCCGAGACCCAGTACTTC.

This sequence joins TRBV11-1 and TRBJ2-7; 7 nucleotides match TRBD2. The germline V gene encodes CDR1 SGHAT and CDR2 FQDESV (reference sequence). V dropped 1 base and J dropped 4; count of bases not matched to a gene: 7. The CDR3 sequence is 15 residues long. Here the CDR3 DNA reads TGTGCCAGCAGCTTAGGGGCGGGAGCCTGGTACGAGCAGTACTTC. Its translation: CASSLGAGAWYEQYF.

The chain recombines TRBV9 with TRBJ1-4; D may be TRBD1 (6 bases). Trimming stripped 0 bases from V and 7 bases from J, with 10 bases between. The length of the CDR3 is 14 residues. Germline V gives CDR1 SGDLS, CDR2 YYNGEE. The DNA for the CDR3 is TGTGCCAGCAGCGTAGGAGGGGGTAGTGAAAAACTGTTTTTT. Residues: CASSVGGGSEKLFF.

The chain couples TRBV28 to TRBJ1-1; D remains unclear. The ends were cut back, 10 bases at V and 4 bases at J, with 13 bases in the middle. Germline V CDR1 and CDR2: MDHEN, SYDVKM. The CDR3 has 12 residues. CDR3 protein: CAICSVRTEAFF. The CDR3 DNA reads as TGTGCCATATGTAGTGTTCGCACTGAAGCTTTCTTT.

Worth noting for this clone: The limits of the CDR3 on the DNA are not certain, so only TCRdb's listed CDR3 is given. The V call is TRBV28, the J call TRBJ2-1; the table's TRBD2 call for D was not verified on the DNA. The CDR3 region is 12 residues in length, termini included. The germline V gene encodes CDR1 MDHEN and CDR2 SYDVKM. The CDR3 here is CASSFGEGEQFF.

The chain links TRBV6-1 to TRBJ1-2, with a tentative D call TRBD1 (6 bases). CDR1 is MNHNS, CDR2 SASEGT, per germline. The V and J ends lost 6 bases and 4 bases respectively, with 15 bases between them. The CDR3 has 14 residues. This CDR3 reads CASSPRQVGYGYTF. The CDR3 bases are TGTGCCAGCAGCCCCCGACAGGTTGGCTATGGCTACACCTTC.

This chain links TRBV5-6 with TRBJ1-3, with TRBD1 identical over 8 bases. The germline CDR1 and CDR2 sequences are SGHDT and YYEEEE. The CDR3 loop spans 13 amino acids. Unmatched junction bases numbered 5, after V lost 4 bases and J lost 8 bases. This CDR3 reads CASSRDRTDTIYF. The CDR3 region has the DNA TGTGCCAGCAGCCGGGACAGGACAGACACCATATATTTT. Full variable domain (rest looked up from reference TRBV5-6 and TRBJ1-3): DAGVTQSPTHLIKTRGQQVTLRCSPKSGHDTVSWYQQALGQGPQFIFQYYEEEERQRGNFPDRFSGHQFPNYSSELNVNALLLGDSALYLCASSRDRTDTIYFGEGSWLTVV.

This rearrangement joins TRBV19 to TRBJ1-5, with D maybe TRBD1 (6 bases). CDR1 is LNHDA, CDR2 SQIVND, per germline (reference sequence). This CDR3 spans 15 amino acids. Trimming left V 2 bases short and J 1 base short, with 9 bases between. CDR3: CASSITQGSNQPQHF. DNA for the CDR3: TGTGCCAGTAGTATAACACAGGGAAGCAATCAGCCCCAGCATTTT.

The V call is TRBV4-2, the J call TRBJ1-2, with D maybe TRBD1 (5 bases). With 4 bases removed from V and 2 bases from J, the gap between germline ends came to 8 bases. Germline CDR1 reads LGHNA; CDR2 reads YNFKEQ. The CDR3 has 13 residues. Here the CDR3 DNA reads TGTGCCAGCAGCCGCGGGGACAACTATGGCTACACCTTC. This codes for CASSRGDNYGYTF.

The J gene is TRBJ1-5, the V gene TRBV19; the D is unclear. Trimming took off 10 bases at V and 0 bases at J, with 13 bases between the two ends. Germline CDR1 and CDR2: LNHDA and SQIVND (reference sequence). This CDR3 is built from 14 residues. The CDR3 sequence is CATTPLNSNQPQHF. The CDR3 region has the DNA TGTGCCACAACCCCCCTAAATAGCAATCAGCCCCAGCATTTT.

The V gene is TRBV13, the J gene TRBJ2-3; 7 positions agree with TRBD1. With 0 bases clipped from V and 4 bases from J, the junction kept 7 bases outside the gene matches. The CDR3 has 16 amino acids. Germline values: CDR1 PRHDT, CDR2 FYEKMQ (reference sequence). The CDR3 region is CASSLGLGQGADTQYF. CDR3 in DNA: TGTGCCAGCAGCTTAGGCCTCGGGCAGGGGGCAGATACGCAGTATTTT.

CDR3 sequence reads: CASSLGLAGDTSTDTQYF. DNA for the CDR3: TGTGCCAGCAGCCTCGGACTAGCGGGAGATACTAGCACAGATACGCAGTATTTT. V is TRBV5-4 and J is TRBJ2-3; 13 bases are a match to TRBD2. Germline CDR1 and CDR2: SGHNT and YYREEE (reference sequence). The CDR3 is 18 amino acids. With 4 bases clipped from V and 0 bases from J, the junction kept 8 bases outside the gene matches.